This T cell receptor beta chain was found in a study of blood T cell repertoires in COVID-19. Study as a whole: Collection of acute and convalescent COVID-19 samples took place in the United States, Italy and Spain.

V dropped 6 bases and J dropped 5; count of bases not matched to a gene: 8. This CDR3 has 15 residues. Germline-derived CDR1 and CDR2 are SEHNR and FQNEAQ (reference sequence). Original handling: The authors estimated nucleated cell counts from reference gene primer amplification. Generated by immunoSEQ multiplex PCR, the TCRdb table keeps only in-frame clones and is missing some. The D gene and trimming were derived from the DNA, and the V and J assignments and clone size from that table. The sample lists about 200,000 clones; around 80% were seen once. The specimen sequenced was peripheral blood. This chain connects TRBV7-9 to TRBJ2-3, with 10 bases fitting TRBD1. The origin of this receptor is a man in his fifties or sixties who had recovered from COVID-19. CDR3 sequence reads: CASRPGQGTLDTQYF. Written as DNA, the CDR3 is TGTGCCAGCAGACCGGGACAGGGGACTTTAGATACGCAGTATTTT.